This T cell receptor beta chain emerged from a study of cytomegalovirus exposure and HLA in healthy donors. Notes on the study in general: Indistinguishable V segments such as TRBV6-2 and TRBV6-3 were excluded. An ancestry cluster, one associated with Asian ancestry, reportedly showed fewer N-insertions than the 666-donor mean in a later analysis. The study designated about 160 TCR beta chains cytomegalovirus-associated.

CDR1 is SNHLY, CDR2 FYNNEI, per germline. The CDR3 covers 17 residues. V was clipped by 4 bases and J by 4 bases; unmatched bases: 13. Turning to this clone: Its antigen is as yet unknown.

The PCR contained 60 Vbeta and 13 Jbeta primers. Profiling relied on immunoSEQ multiplex PCR, and the TCRdb table lists in-frame clones only, not all of them. The table records roughly 77,000 clones, approximately 61% of them present only once. The TCR comes from a woman in her forties or fifties in good health and CMV-seropositive. Material for sequencing was PBMCs. This chain joins TRBV2 and TRBJ2-5, with 9 bases lining up with TRBD1. The CDR3 is CASSAPGQGAGSETQYF. As DNA, the CDR3 is TGTGCCAGCAGTGCGCCGGGACAGGGAGCCGGGTCAGAGACCCAGTACTTC.